The sequence of this T cell receptor (beta chain) was determined in a study of blood T cell repertoires in COVID-19. Using immunoSEQ multiplex PCR, the repertoire was profiled, and TCRdb retains in-frame clones only, with some absent. Here the sample spans roughly 190,000 clones, 85% to 90% being singletons. This clone was seen more than once but under ten times. The CDR3 length is 15 residues. J lost 3 bases, V lost 5 bases, and 7 bases had no gene match. Germline V gene data show CDR1 as SGHTA and CDR2 as FQGNSA. The V gene is TRBV7-2, the J gene TRBJ2-1, with 7 bases identical to TRBD2. This receptor was identified in a woman in her thirties or forties in a cohort exposed to, infected with or recovered from COVID-19 (not recorded which). Sequenced material: PBMCs or T cells enriched from blood (not recorded which). The CDR3 coding sequence is TGTGCCAGCAGCCAGACGGCGGGGGTCTACAATGAGCAGTTCTTC. It encodes CASSQTAGVYNEQFF.